The next 7 T cell receptor beta chains were all read from a single sample in a study of regulatory T cells in long-lasting Graves disease. The sample's time point: persistent/refractory GD, antithyroid drugs over 5 years with positive TRAb. The TCR library used RNA extracted from PBMCs. Libraries of TCR beta came from iRepertoire HTBI primers plus Arm-PCR of CDR3 regions. MiXCR, applied by TCRdb to the multiplex PCR reads, yields one record per CDR3 protein. The sample lists fewer than 550,000 distinct CDR3 sequences; 20% to 25% were seen once. The specimen comprised peripheral blood mononuclear cells (PBMCs), sampled when the disease was refractory, from a patient treated with antithyroid drugs. All receptors come from a female donor with Graves disease.

As for this clonotype: This may stem from a read error, because a much larger clone lies one nucleotide away. Here the CDR3 omits its conserved ending phenylalanine or tryptophan, so a read error is the likely source. This chain's CDR3 is CASSSSGRPAYEQYS. DNA for the CDR3: TGTGCCAGCAGTAGTAGCGGGAGACCCGCCTACGAGCAGTACTCC. The V gene is TRBV27, the J gene TRBJ2-7; 9 bases are shared with TRBD2. The germline V gene has CDR1 MNHEY and CDR2 SMNVEV (reference sequence). J lost 2 bases, V lost 5 bases, and 7 bases had no gene match. The CDR3 has 15 amino acids.

This chain connects TRBV6-5 to TRBJ2-7, with 10 bases aligning to TRBD1. Germline V gene sequence: CDR1 MNHEY, CDR2 SVGAGI. The CDR3 has 16 amino acids. J gave up 2 bases and V 4 bases, and 8 bases lay outside the gene matches. CDR3 region: CASSSLTGGVTYEQYF. The CDR3 bases are TGTGCCAGCAGTTCATTGACAGGGGGCGTTACCTACGAGCAGTACTTC.

As for this clonotype: One junction end does not reproduce the germline sequence, and a read error may be involved. This sequence joins TRBV5-1 and TRBJ2-2, with 13 bases lining up with TRBD2. This CDR3 comprises 16 residues. Germline CDR1 and CDR2: SGHRS and YFSETQ. CDR3 sequence (DNA): TGCGCCGGCAGCCAGACTAGCGGGGGGCCCACCGGGGAGCTGTTTTTT. Translating gives CAGSQTSGGPTGELFF.

This clonotype was counted at least ten times. V is TRBV2 and J is TRBJ1-5; TRBD1 might be the D (5 bases). The CDR3 covers 14 residues. Trimming removed 7 bases from V and 3 bases from J, with 13 bases in between. Germline CDR1 reads SNHLY; CDR2 reads FYNNEI. CDR3 protein: CASTRAHSNQPQHF. CDR3 DNA: TGTGCCAGCACCAGGGCGCACTCCAATCAGCCCCAGCATTTT.

The CDR3: CASSTQQGLSYEQYF. The DNA of the CDR3 is TGTGCCAGTAGTACCCAACAGGGGCTGTCCTACGAGCAGTACTTC. The chain links TRBV19 to TRBJ2-7, with 7 bases aligning to TRBD1. CDR1 is LNHDA, CDR2 SQIVND, per germline (reference sequence). CDR3 length: 15 amino acids. V lost 4 bases to trimming and J lost 1 base; unmatched junction nucleotides: 7.

This clonotype was recorded a few times. V usage is TRBV7-2 and J usage is TRBJ1-2, with D hard to call. Germline V gives CDR1 SGHTA, CDR2 FQGNSA. The CDR3 contains 16 residues. Trimming removed 1 base at V and 7 bases at J, with 19 bases between. CDR3 nucleotide sequence: TGTGCCAGCAGCTTAGTTCCCCTCCCGGACCCTCCTGGCTACACCTTC. This encodes CASSLVPLPDPPGYTF. Based on the CDR3 plus reference TRBV7-2 and TRBJ1-2, the full variable domain is GAGVSQSPSNKVTEKGKDVELRCDPISGHTALYWYRQSLGQGLEFLIYFQGNSAPDKSGLPSDRFSAERTGGSVSTLTIQRTQQEDSAVYLCASSLVPLPDPPGYTFGSGTRLTVV.

J is TRBJ2-7 and V is TRBV12-3 or TRBV12-4; maybe TRBD1 (5 bases). Between the trimmed V and J ends, which lost 6 bases and 3 bases, there was a span of 12 bases. CDR3 length: 13 amino acids. The DNA of the CDR3 is TGTGCCAGCAGGGACACAGGATACTACGAGCAGTACTTC. This sequence encodes CASRDTGYYEQYF.